This is a list of T cell receptor beta chains from one sample in a study of chemoradiotherapy in HPV16-positive cancers. Only in-frame clones appear in the TCRdb table, and some are missing; sequencing was by immunoSEQ multiplex PCR. The repertoire consists of 3,400 or so clones, with about four fifths occurring once and the leading ten covering approximately 15%. This specimen consisted of tumor tissue, obtained from a patient who underwent chemoradiotherapy. These receptors were collected from a human donor with HPV-associated anogenital cancer. Each CDR3 is given with its conserved first and last residue. A D gene is named only where the DNA matches it firmly. The size field is filled for only some rows; it gives once, few, many or a size class.

TRBJ2-2 NA NA TRBV2 TGTGCCAGCAGTGAAGCGGGGCGGCGTGGCGGGGAGCTGTTTTTT CASSEAGRRGGELFF
TRBJ2-7 NA TRBD2 TRBV7-2 TGTGCCAGCAGCTTATCCAGCGGGGGGGGATACGAGCAGTACTTC CASSLSSGGGYEQYF
TRBJ2-7 few NA TRBV6-1 TGTGCCAGCAGTGAAGGTCTAGGGGACGAGCAGTACTTC CASSEGLGDEQYF
TRBJ1-3 NA TRBD1 TRBV6-6 TGTGCCAGCAGGCCTGACAGGGGAGGAAACACCATATATTTT CASRPDRGGNTIYF
TRBJ2-1 NA NA TRBV5-1 TGCGCCAGCAGCCCCCTTAACGTATACAATGAGCAGTTCTTC CASSPLNVYNEQFF
TRBJ2-3 NA TRBD1 TRBV29-1 TGCAGCTCTCAAACCGGGACAGCAAGCACAGATACGCAGTATTTT CSSQTGTASTDTQYF
TRBJ2-5 NA NA TRBV28 TGTGCCAGCAGCCTCGATGGTGAGGGCGGGCAAGAGACCCAGTACTTC CASSLDGEGGQETQYF
TRBJ2-7 NA NA TRBV6-1 TGTGCCGCCACCCGACAGGAAATGGGCGAGCAGTACTTC CAATRQEMGEQYF
TRBJ1-4 once NA TRBV29-1 TGCAGCGTTGAGGGAGCCTCAACTAATGAAAAACTGTTTTTT CSVEGASTNEKLFF
TRBJ1-5 NA NA TRBV5-5 TGTGCCAGCAGCTCTTTCGGACGGGCCAATCAGCCCCAGCATTTT CASSSFGRANQPQHF
TRBJ2-3 NA NA TRBV19 TGTGCCAGTAGTGCGGGGCACACAGATACGCAGTATTTT CASSAGHTDTQYF
TRBJ1-5 NA NA TRBV19 TGTGCCAGTAGGCGGTGGGGTCAGCCCCAGCATTTT CASRRWGQPQHF
TRBJ2-5 NA TRBD1 TRBV6-5 TGTGCCAGCAGTCGGGACAGGGGCGGGCAAGAGACCCAGTACTTC CASSRDRGGQETQYF
TRBJ2-7 NA NA TRBV7-9 TGTGCCAGCAGCTTAACGGGACAAGTCTACGAGCAGTACTTC CASSLTGQVYEQYF
TRBJ2-2 NA NA TRBV30 NA CAWSASRTSGRFGAGELFF
TRBJ2-7 NA NA TRBV28 TGTGCCACCGGAGGAACCTACGAGCAGTACTTC CATGGTYEQYF
TRBJ2-5 NA NA TRBV6-5 TGTGCCAGCAACGACAACCTGAGAAAGACCCAGTACTTC CASNDNLRKTQYF
TRBJ2-2 once NA TRBV6-4 TGTGCCAGCAGTGACTCTAGCTTTCGGGAGCTGTTTTTT CASSDSSFRELFF
TRBJ2-7 NA TRBD1 TRBV2 TGTGCCAGCAGCCCGGACAGGGTTAGCGAGCAGTACTTC CASSPDRVSEQYF
TRBJ1-2 NA TRBD1 TRBV5-4 TGTGCCAGCAGGTCGGGGACAGATGCCTATGGCTACACCTTC CASRSGTDAYGYTF
TRBJ2-7 NA TRBD2 TRBV30 TGTGCCTGGAGTGTCGGGGGGTCCTCCTACGAGCAGTACTTC CAWSVGGSSYEQYF
TRBJ1-6 NA NA TRBV2 TGTGCCAGCAGTCCAAACCCCCGAGTTCCCCTCCACTTT CASSPNPRVPLHF
TRBJ1-1 NA NA TRBV6-5 TGTGCCAGCACCCTGGGGCAGGGGATTTCCACTGAAGCTTTCTTT CASTLGQGISTEAFF
TRBJ2-2 NA NA TRBV9 TGTGCCAGCAGGGGAAGGGGGAGAGGCACCGGGGAGCTGTTTTTT CASRGRGRGTGELFF
TRBJ1-1 NA NA TRBV28 TGTGCCAGCAGTTTGGGGGGCCACACTGAAGCTTTCTTT CASSLGGHTEAFF
TRBJ1-1 NA NA TRBV19 TGTGCCAGTAGTGGGGAAGGGACTGAAGCTTTCTTT CASSGEGTEAFF
TRBJ2-6 once TRBD1 TRBV28 TGTGCCAGCAGTCCCTGGGACAGCTCTGGGGCCAACGTCCTGACTTTC CASSPWDSSGANVLTF
TRBJ1-1 NA TRBD1 TRBV5-1 TGCGCCAGCAGATCCCCAGGGGGAAACACTGAAGCTTTCTTT CASRSPGGNTEAFF
TRBJ1-2 NA NA TRBV9 TGTGCCAGCGGGGGGGGAGGCTCGGGAGGCTACACCTTC CASGGGGSGGYTF
TRBJ2-1 NA TRBD2 TRBV5-1 TGCGCCAGCAGCCCCCCTAGCGGGGGGGCGAGTGAGCAGTTCTTC CASSPPSGGASEQFF
TRBJ2-3 NA NA TRBV5-1 TGCGCCAGCAGCTTGTTAGGGGGCACAGATACGCAGTATTTT CASSLLGGTDTQYF
TRBJ2-1 NA NA TRBV29-1 TGCAGCGGGGTTAACAATGAGCAGTTCTTC CSGVNNEQFF
TRBJ2-1 NA TRBD1 TRBV6-5 TGTGCCAGCAGTAGACCGGGACAGGGTAGAAATGAGCAGTTCTTC CASSRPGQGRNEQFF
TRBJ2-3 NA TRBD2 TRBV4-1 TGCGCCAGCAGCCAAGTCCTAAGCGGGAGGGGGACTGATACGCAGTATTTT CASSQVLSGRGTDTQYF
TRBJ2-2 NA TRBD2 TRBV7-3 TGTGCCAGCAACCTAGCGGGACCTAACACCGGGGAGCTGTTTTTT CASNLAGPNTGELFF
TRBJ1-2 NA NA TRBV29-1 TGCAGCGTTGATGGCTACACCTTC CSVDGYTF
TRBJ2-5 NA NA TRBV7-2 TGTGCCAGCAGCTTAGGACCTATGGAGACCCAGTACTTC CASSLGPMETQYF
TRBJ1-2 NA NA TRBV5-1 TGCGCCAGCAGCTTGGCCCGGGGGGCGGCCGATGGCTACACCTTC CASSLARGAADGYTF
TRBJ1-1 NA NA TRBV6-6 TGTGCCAGCAGTTCCCCCGGGACGAACACTGAAGCTTTCTTT CASSSPGTNTEAFF
TRBJ2-2 NA TRBD1 TRBV9 TGTGCCAGCAGCGTAGCGGGACAGGCCACCGGGGAGCTGTTTTTT CASSVAGQATGELFF
TRBJ2-5 once TRBD2 TRBV5-4 TGTGCCAGCAGCCGAGGACTAGCGGGAAGAGAGACCCAGTACTTC CASSRGLAGRETQYF
TRBJ1-5 NA TRBD1 TRBV28 TGTGCCAGCAGCCCGGACAGGGGAGGCAATCAGCCCCAGCATTTT CASSPDRGGNQPQHF
TRBJ2-2 NA NA TRBV30 TGTGCCTGGAGTAAACAGAGCACCGGGGAGCTGTTTTTT CAWSKQSTGELFF
TRBJ1-4 NA NA TRBV7-6 TGTGCCAGCAGCTTAGAATGGGACGGCCGTGAAAAACTGTTTTTT CASSLEWDGREKLFF
TRBJ1-3 once NA TRBV6-1 TGTGCCAGCAGTGAGCGGCAGGGGAGGGGAAACACCATATATTTT CASSERQGRGNTIYF
TRBJ2-3 NA NA TRBV4-2 TGTGCCAGCAGCCAAGAATGGGCCAACACAGATACGCAGTATTTT CASSQEWANTDTQYF
TRBJ1-2 NA NA TRBV6-5 TGTGCCAGCAGTTACGAGGGGAGGGATGGCTACACCTTC CASSYEGRDGYTF
TRBJ1-1 NA NA TRBV29-1 TGCAGCGTTGAAATGGGGAGGTCGGTCGATTGGATGAACACTGAAGCTTTCTTT CSVEMGRSVDWMNTEAFF
TRBJ2-7 NA TRBD2 TRBV6-1 TGTGCCAGTTGGGGACTAGCGGGAGGCTACGAGCAGTACTTC CASWGLAGGYEQYF
TRBJ2-1 NA TRBD2 TRBV7-6 TGTGCCAGCAGCTTAGCCCCCCGGGGGGGAACCTACAATGAGCAGTTCTTC CASSLAPRGGTYNEQFF
TRBJ2-7 NA NA TRBV5-1 TGCGCCAGCAGCCTCGGTGGGCTTGGGAACTACGAGCAGTACTTC CASSLGGLGNYEQYF
TRBJ2-7 NA NA TRBV7-8 TGTGCCAGCAGCTCCGGGCCAGGGCAGTACTTC CASSSGPGQYF
TRBJ2-3 few TRBD2 TRBV2 TGTGCCAGCAGTGAAGCGCAAGCGGGACCTAGCATGGTTACGCAGTATTTT CASSEAQAGPSMVTQYF
TRBJ1-2 once NA TRBV5-4 TGTGCCAGCAGCTTGGCCCGTCGCAGGGGATCTGGCTACACCTTC CASSLARRRGSGYTF
TRBJ2-7 once NA TRBV10-3 TGTGCCATCAGTGAGAAGGGTGCTTCCTACGAGCAGTACTTC CAISEKGASYEQYF